These 8 T cell receptor beta chains were sequenced from one sample in a study of cytomegalovirus exposure and HLA in healthy donors. PCR primers comprised 60 Vbeta and 13 Jbeta primers. This table comes from immunoSEQ multiplex PCR, and its TCRdb copy is limited to in-frame clones, with some not included. This repertoire shows 150,000 or so clones, roughly 90% found once; its top ten account for around 1.8%. The sample comprised PBMCs. These receptor sequences come from a woman in her late teens or twenties in good health and CMV-seronegative.

The chain recombines TRBV6-5 with TRBJ1-2; possible D gene TRBD1, 5 bases. Germline CDR1 MNHEY, CDR2 SVGAGI. The CDR3 runs to 15 residues. Trimming shortened V by 0 bases and J by 5 bases, and 13 bases separated the two germline ends. Written as DNA, the CDR3 is TGTGCCAGCAGTTACTCGCGGGGTGGGGGGTATGGCTACACCTTC. It is translated as CASSYSRGGGYGYTF.

In its sample, this clone was seen a few times. The chain combines TRBV5-4 with TRBJ1-4; D remains unclear. V was pared by 3 bases and J by 8 bases, with 11 bases between. This CDR3 spans 13 amino acids. The germline gives CDR1 SGHNT, CDR2 YYREEE (reference sequence). CDR3 coding DNA: TGTGCCAGCAGCTGGGCCCCCCGGGAAAAACTGTTTTTT. Its protein product is CASSWAPREKLFF.

The V call is TRBV21-1, the J call TRBJ2-3; the table calls TRBD1, which could not be checked here. TRBV21-1 counts as a pseudogene. This CDR3 spans 11 amino acids. CDR3 sequence reads: CASSVQVSQYF. For the CDR3, the DNA is TGTGCCAGCAGCGTACAGGTTTCGCAGTATTTT.

This chain connects TRBV2 to TRBJ2-5; TRBD1 matches at 8 bases. The CDR3 spans 14 residues. CDR1 and CDR2 (germline): SNHLY, FYNNEI. The ends lost 4 bases at V and 4 bases at J; junction bases unmatched: 5. The CDR3 spells CASSGQGQGETQYF. CDR3 in DNA: TGTGCCAGCAGTGGACAGGGGCAGGGAGAGACCCAGTACTTC.

CDR3 sequence reads: CASSLFGGESSAEAFF. CDR3 DNA: TGTGCCAGCAGCCTGTTCGGGGGGGAGTCGTCGGCTGAAGCTTTCTTT. The chain links TRBV5-5 to TRBJ1-1; weak D call: TRBD1 (5 bases). Deletions cut 4 bases from V and 6 bases from J, with 22 bases between. Germline CDR1 SGHKS, CDR2 YYEKEE (reference sequence). The CDR3 contains 16 residues.

This clone was observed a single time. This rearrangement joins TRBV2 to TRBJ2-7, with TRBD2 identical over 11 bases. The J segment lost 0 bases and the V segment lost 10 bases, leaving 5 bases of the junction unmatched. CDR1 is SNHLY and CDR2 is FYNNEI in the germline V gene. The CDR3 is 14 amino acids. The CDR3 nucleotides are TGTGCCACCCTTGGACTAGCGGGCTCCTACGAGCAGTACTTC. Translating gives CATLGLAGSYEQYF.

The chain is built from TRBV2 and TRBJ2-7, with D possibly being TRBD2 (6 bases). Germline CDR1 is SNHLY and CDR2 is FYNNEI. V lost 4 bases and J lost 3, with 10 bases in between. There are 13 residues in the CDR3. The CDR3 DNA reads as TGTGCCAGCAGTGTGGCTAGCGACTACGAGCAGTACTTC. This encodes CASSVASDYEQYF.

The chain combines TRBV27 with TRBJ1-1, with D unresolved. This CDR3 is 13 amino acids long. Germline values: CDR1 MNHEY, CDR2 SMNVEV (reference sequence). V was clipped by 5 bases and J by 3 bases, with 10 bases between them. The CDR3 is CASSHLRDTEAFF. The CDR3 DNA sequence: TGTGCCAGCAGTCACCTCCGGGACACTGAAGCTTTCTTT.